The clone carrying this T cell receptor (beta chain) was detected only a few times. The germline V gene encodes CDR1 SGHVS and CDR2 FNYEAQ. The CDR3 loop spans 14 amino acids. Trimming removed 5 bases from V and 7 bases from J; junction bases left unmatched: 3. Libraries were prepared by immunoSEQ multiplex PCR; TCRdb keeps only in-frame clonotypes and omits some of them. Of around 40,000 clones detected, approximately 90% appear once; the ten largest clones hold 1.5% to 2.5%. This sample was included in a study of PD-L1 blockade in urothelial cancer. Study overall: About 90% of the 29 patients were males with bladder-origin urothelial cancer.

This receptor was obtained from a man in his sixties with urothelial cancer. The sequenced sample was PBMCs, obtained around atezolizumab (anti-PD-L1) treatment. The chain links TRBV7-6 to TRBJ2-1; 12 bases are shared with TRBD2. The CDR3 region has the DNA TGTGCCAGCAGCCCCGGACTAGCGGGAAATGAGCAGTTCTTC. Its translation: CASSPGLAGNEQFF. Full variable domain (outside the CDR3, taken from reference TRBV7-6 and TRBJ2-1): GAGVSQSPRYKVTKRGQDVALRCDPISGHVSLYWYRQALGQGPEFLTYFNYEAQQDKSGLPNDRFSAERPEGSISTLTIQRTEQRDSAMYRCASSPGLAGNEQFFGPGTRLTVL.